This T cell receptor beta chain stems from a study of blood T cell repertoires in COVID-19. For the study at large: Samples taken during acute and convalescent COVID-19 were collected in the United States, Italy and Spain. PBMCs, B-cell-depleted T cells, or T cells provided the cDNA or gDNA that made up the material.

The protocol was immunoSEQ multiplex PCR, while the TCRdb copy is restricted to in-frame clones and leaves out a portion. The sample records under 450,000 clones, 70% to 90% being singletons. The ends lost 4 bases at V and 0 bases at J; junction bases unmatched: 8. The germline V gene has CDR1 SGHVS and CDR2 FQNEAQ. The length of the CDR3 is 17 residues. This clonotype originated in a woman between 45 and 60 years old with COVID-19, enrolled during active disease. The sequenced sample was peripheral blood. This chain links TRBV7-8 with TRBJ2-3; 9 bases agree with TRBD2. The CDR3 here is CASSSPGTSPSTDTQYF. The CDR3 nucleotides are TGTGCCAGCAGCTCTCCCGGGACTAGCCCTAGCACAGATACGCAGTATTTT.